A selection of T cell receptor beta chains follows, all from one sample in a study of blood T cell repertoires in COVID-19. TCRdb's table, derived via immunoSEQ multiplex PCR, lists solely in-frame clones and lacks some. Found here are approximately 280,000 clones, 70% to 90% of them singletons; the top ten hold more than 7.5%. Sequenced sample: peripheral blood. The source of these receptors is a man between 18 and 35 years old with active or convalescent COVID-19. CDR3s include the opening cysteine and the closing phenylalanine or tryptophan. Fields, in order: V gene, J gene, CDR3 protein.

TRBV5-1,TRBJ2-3,CARSYTAGEGADTQYF
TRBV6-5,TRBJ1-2,CASSPDRGRVGYTF
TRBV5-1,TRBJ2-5,CASSFDRAETQYF
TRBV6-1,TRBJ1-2,CASSDGTGAFYGYTF
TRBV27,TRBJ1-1,CASSSSDSLNTEAFF
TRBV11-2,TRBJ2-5,CASSLTLADQETQYF
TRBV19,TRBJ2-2,CATSGFVNYNTGELFF
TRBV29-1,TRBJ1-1,CSVDRKNTEAFF
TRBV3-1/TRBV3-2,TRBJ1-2,CASSQEPDTDYGYTF
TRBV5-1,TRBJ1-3,CASSLGQFGNTIYF
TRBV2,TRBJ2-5,CASSEVLAGLGQETQYF
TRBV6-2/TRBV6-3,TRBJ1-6,CASSLGERSPLHF